Listed here are 21 T cell receptor beta chains from one sample, sequenced in a study of blood T cell repertoires in COVID-19. The repertoire was sequenced with immunoSEQ multiplex PCR; TCRdb's copy has only in-frame clones and lacks some. Here the sample spans about 270,000 clones, around 86% being singletons. Material for sequencing was PBMCs or T cells enriched from blood (not recorded which). The receptor set was obtained from a woman under 30 who had recovered from COVID-19.

This sequence joins TRBV15 and TRBJ1-2; TRBD1 matches at 11 bases. V gave up 3 bases and J gave up 8 bases; unmatched junction bases: 8. The CDR3 runs to 15 residues. Germline values: CDR1 LNHNV, CDR2 YYDKDF (reference sequence). The DNA of the CDR3 is TGTGCCACCAGCAGGGACAGGGGGCTAAGCAGCGGCTACACCTTC. Residues: CATSRDRGLSSGYTF. The whole variable domain, remainder taken from reference TRBV15 and TRBJ1-2, is DAMVIQNPRYQVTQFGKPVTLSCSQTLNHNVMYWYQQKSSQAPKLLFHYYDKDFNNEADTPDNFQSRRPNTSFCFLDIRSPGLGDTAMYLCATSRDRGLSSGYTFGSGTRLTVV.

In this sample, this clone turned up a few times. Other DNA sequences in this specimen translate into the identical CDR3. The rearrangement links TRBV9 to TRBJ2-2; 7 positions agree with TRBD2. V dropped 0 bases and J dropped 4; count of bases not matched to a gene: 0. Per the germline V gene, CDR1 is SGDLS and CDR2 is YYNGEE. The CDR3 length is 14 residues. The CDR3 protein is CASSVGGGTGELFF. The CDR3 DNA follows: TGTGCCAGCAGCGTAGGGGGGGGCACCGGGGAGCTGTTTTTT. The full variable domain, completed using reference TRBV9 and TRBJ2-2, is DSGVTQTPKHLITATGQRVTLRCSPRSGDLSVYWYQQSLDQGLQFLIQYYNGEERAKGNILERFSAQQFPDLHSELNLSSLELGDSALYFCASSVGGGTGELFFGEGSRLTVL.

The gene calls are TRBV15 and TRBJ2-5, with D uncertain. Germline loops: CDR1 LNHNV, CDR2 YYDKDF (reference sequence). V lost 3 bases to trimming and J lost 6 bases, with 20 bases between them. The CDR3 spans 16 residues. The CDR3: CATSSRPDWPKKTQYF. The CDR3 DNA reads TGTGCCACCAGCAGTAGACCCGACTGGCCTAAAAAGACCCAGTACTTC.

The chain links TRBV27 to TRBJ2-5, with TRBD1 matching over 7 bases. The CDR3 has 13 residues. The germline CDR1 and CDR2 sequences are MNHEY and SMNVEV (reference sequence). V lost 6 bases to trimming and J lost 7 bases; unmatched junction nucleotides: 8. This CDR3 reads CASSSGAGGTQYF. Here the CDR3 DNA reads TGTGCCAGCAGCTCGGGCGCAGGGGGGACCCAGTACTTC.

V is TRBV7-6 and J is TRBJ2-1; possible D gene TRBD2, 6 bases. Germline loops: CDR1 SGHVS, CDR2 FNYEAQ. The V gene lost 2 bases and the J gene lost 4 bases, with 12 bases spanning the gap. This CDR3 contains 15 residues. The CDR3 sequence is CASSLFAGRYNEQFF. The CDR3, as DNA: TGTGCCAGCAGCTTATTTGCGGGACGATACAATGAGCAGTTCTTC.

The V and J genes are TRBV4-1 and TRBJ1-5, with 9 bases that match TRBD1. The J segment lost 4 bases and the V segment lost 0 bases, leaving 16 bases of the junction unmatched. CDR3 length equals 20 residues. Germline V gene sequence: CDR1 MGHRA, CDR2 YSYEKL. The CDR3 reads CASSQDPGTGMVGVNQPQHF. In DNA, the CDR3 is TGCGCCAGCAGCCAAGATCCCGGGACAGGGATGGTGGGGGTGAATCAGCCCCAGCATTTT.

This rearrangement joins TRBV6-1 to TRBJ2-5; 11 bases map to TRBD2. Looked up from germline, CDR1 is MNHNS and CDR2 is SASEGT. V lost 3 bases to trimming and J lost 6 bases; unmatched junction nucleotides: 18. The CDR3 runs 19 residues. The CDR3: CASSERASGRRGGGKTQYF. CDR3 nucleotides: TGTGCCAGCAGTGAGAGGGCTAGCGGGAGGCGCGGGGGGGGAAAGACCCAGTACTTC.

The rearrangement links TRBV6-1 to TRBJ2-6; no clear D. CDR1 and CDR2 (germline): MNHNS, SASEGT. The CDR3 loop spans 18 amino acids. Trimming pared 3 bases from V and 0 bases from J, leaving 15 bases between. The CDR3 sequence: CASSDGRHPNSGANVLTF. CDR3 bases: TGTGCCAGCAGTGATGGGCGTCACCCAAACTCTGGGGCCAACGTCCTGACTTTC.

This clone was recorded only once. The V gene is TRBV7-9, the J gene TRBJ2-7, with 7 bases that match TRBD1. This CDR3 contains 18 residues. CDR1 and CDR2 (germline): SEHNR, FQNEAQ (reference sequence). V was clipped by 6 bases and J by 1 base; unmatched bases: 18. The CDR3 nucleotides are TGTGCCAGCAGACCTCACAGGGGTTCTGCAACTTCTTCCTACGAGCAGTACTTC. This encodes CASRPHRGSATSSYEQYF.

This chain links TRBV21-1 with TRBJ1-1; the table calls TRBD1, which could not be checked here. TRBV21-1 is marked as a pseudogene. The CDR3 contains 17 residues. The CDR3 region has the DNA TGTGCCAGCAGTGGACAGGGGGCCTTGCGTTTAGACACTGAAGCTTTCTTT. Protein: CASSGQGALRLDTEAFF.

The chain carries TRBV10-3 and TRBJ2-3; unclear D gene. This CDR3 is built from 16 residues. The V end was cut by 7 bases, the J end by 0 bases, with 17 bases between. Germline V gene sequence: CDR1 ENHRY, CDR2 SYGVKD. In nucleotides, the CDR3 is TGTGCCATCACCGTCAGGCTGCCATCTAGCACAGATACGCAGTATTTT. Its protein is CAITVRLPSSTDTQYF.

The chain combines TRBV14 with TRBJ1-2; 8 bases line up with TRBD1. CDR3 length: 14 amino acids. The V and J ends lost 2 bases and 2 bases, in that order; junction bases with no gene match: 1. Germline-derived CDR1 and CDR2 are SGHDN and FVKESK. The CDR3 nucleotides are TGTGCCAGCAGCCAACGACAGGGGAACTATGGCTACACCTTC. Amino acid sequence: CASSQRQGNYGYTF.

This chain links TRBV4-3 with TRBJ2-4; the D gene is possibly TRBD2 (6 bases). CDR1 and CDR2 (germline): LGHNA, YSLEER. The CDR3 runs to 13 residues. V dropped 2 bases and J dropped 11 bases, with 13 bases sitting between them. The CDR3 spells CASSQRTSSFQYF. In DNA, the CDR3 is TGCGCCAGCAGCCAAAGAACTAGCTCGTTTCAGTACTTC.

J is TRBJ1-5 and V is TRBV19, with D tentatively TRBD1 (6 bases). V lost 6 bases and J 1 base, leaving 10 bases between the germline ends. The CDR3 covers 14 residues. CDR1 is LNHDA, CDR2 SQIVND, per germline (reference sequence). CDR3 in DNA: TGTGCCAGTAGACCTGGACAGAGCAATCAGCCCCAGCATTTT. This translates into CASRPGQSNQPQHF.

The gene calls are TRBV10-3 and TRBJ1-4, with 9 bases identical to TRBD1. The CDR3 runs 19 residues. Germline CDR1 ENHRY, CDR2 SYGVKD. With V trimmed by 3 bases and J by 7 bases, 18 bases remained unmatched. CDR3 amino acids: CAISDHRLGQGIGSEKLFF. CDR3 sequence (DNA): TGTGCCATCAGTGACCATCGATTGGGACAGGGTATAGGTAGTGAAAAACTGTTTTTT.

This sequence joins TRBV3-1 (or the pseudogene TRBV3-2) and TRBJ2-3; 15 bases are shared with TRBD2. The CDR3 runs to 17 residues. After removal of 0 bases from V and 11 bases from J, the junction contained 9 bases not matched to a gene. Germline lookup yields CDR1 LGHDT and CDR2 YNNKEL (reference sequence). CDR3 coding DNA: TGTGCCAGCAGCCAAGACGGGACTAGCGGGAGGCGGATGAAGCAGTATTTT. This gives the protein CASSQDGTSGRRMKQYF.

The chain links TRBV30 to TRBJ1-5, with 10 positions matching TRBD1. The germline V gene has CDR1 GTSNPN and CDR2 SVGIG (reference sequence). The CDR3 is made up of 15 amino acids. Trimming cost V 5 bases and J 1 base; bases outside gene matches: 5. The chain's CDR3 is CAWRQGAGSNQPQHF. As DNA, the CDR3 is TGTGCCTGGCGACAGGGGGCGGGGAGCAATCAGCCCCAGCATTTT.

V and J are TRBV5-6 and TRBJ2-3, with a tentative D call TRBD2 (5 bases). Germline loops: CDR1 SGHDT, CDR2 YYEEEE. This CDR3 comprises 12 residues. Deletions cut 2 bases from V and 5 bases from J, with 6 bases between. CDR3 amino acids: CASSLGRDTQYF. The CDR3 DNA follows: TGTGCCAGCAGCTTAGGGAGAGATACGCAGTATTTT.

This chain uses TRBV18 with TRBJ2-1; 9 positions match TRBD1. The V gene end was trimmed by 6 bases and the J gene end by 8 bases; junction bases not matched to a gene: 8. CDR3 size: 14 residues. Germline V gene sequence: CDR1 KGHSH, CDR2 LQKENI. For the CDR3, the DNA is TGTGCCAGCTCGCCCTTTACAGGGGGCGATGAGCAGTTCTTC. Its protein product is CASSPFTGGDEQFF.

The chain couples TRBV7-9 to TRBJ2-1; 7 bases line up with TRBD2. Germline V CDR1 and CDR2: SEHNR, FQNEAQ (reference sequence). The CDR3 sequence is 17 residues long. The junction had 16 bases not matched to a gene; V was cut back by 4 bases and J by 7 bases. The CDR3 here is CASSSDLAGRERNEQFF. In DNA, the CDR3 is TGTGCCAGCAGCTCCGACTTAGCGGGCAGAGAGAGGAATGAGCAGTTCTTC.

This chain joins TRBV7-9 and TRBJ1-1, with D uncertain. The V and J ends lost 6 bases and 7 bases respectively, with 24 bases between them. Germline values: CDR1 SEHNR, CDR2 FQNEAQ (reference sequence). The CDR3 spans 16 residues. The CDR3 region is CASRGVGRQRTREAFF. The CDR3 nucleotides are TGTGCCAGCAGGGGAGTCGGGAGGCAGAGGACCCGTGAAGCTTTCTTT.